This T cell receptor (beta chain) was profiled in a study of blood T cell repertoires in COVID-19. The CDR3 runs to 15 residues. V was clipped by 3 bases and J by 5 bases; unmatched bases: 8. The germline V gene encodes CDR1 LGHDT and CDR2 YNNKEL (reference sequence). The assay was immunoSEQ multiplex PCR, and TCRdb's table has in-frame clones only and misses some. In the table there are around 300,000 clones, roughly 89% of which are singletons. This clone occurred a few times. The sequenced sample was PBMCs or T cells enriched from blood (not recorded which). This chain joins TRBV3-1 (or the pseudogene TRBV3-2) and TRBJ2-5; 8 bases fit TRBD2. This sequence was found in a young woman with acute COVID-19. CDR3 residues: CASSQGTRGWETQYF. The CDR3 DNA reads TGTGCCAGCAGCCAGGGGACTAGGGGATGGGAGACCCAGTACTTC.